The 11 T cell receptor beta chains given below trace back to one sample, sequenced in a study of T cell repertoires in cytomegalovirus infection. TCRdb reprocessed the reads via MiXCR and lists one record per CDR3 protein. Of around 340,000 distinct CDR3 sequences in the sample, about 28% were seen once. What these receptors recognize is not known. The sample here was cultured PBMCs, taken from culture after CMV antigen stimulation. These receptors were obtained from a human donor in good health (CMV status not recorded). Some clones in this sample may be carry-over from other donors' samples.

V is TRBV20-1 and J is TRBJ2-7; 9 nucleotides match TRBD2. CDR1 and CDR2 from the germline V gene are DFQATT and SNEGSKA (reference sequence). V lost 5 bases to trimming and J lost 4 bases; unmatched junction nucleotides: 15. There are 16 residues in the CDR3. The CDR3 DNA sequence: TGCAGTGCTGCGGGGGGCGGAGCGGGAGGCGTGTACGAGCAGTACTTC. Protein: CSAAGGGAGGVYEQYF.

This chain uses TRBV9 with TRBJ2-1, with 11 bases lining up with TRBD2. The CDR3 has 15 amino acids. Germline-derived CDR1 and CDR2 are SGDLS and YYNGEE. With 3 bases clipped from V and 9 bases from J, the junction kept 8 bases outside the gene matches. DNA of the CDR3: TGTGCCAGCAGCGGTAGCGGGAGGGCCGGCGGTGAGCAGTTCTTC. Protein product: CASSGSGRAGGEQFF.

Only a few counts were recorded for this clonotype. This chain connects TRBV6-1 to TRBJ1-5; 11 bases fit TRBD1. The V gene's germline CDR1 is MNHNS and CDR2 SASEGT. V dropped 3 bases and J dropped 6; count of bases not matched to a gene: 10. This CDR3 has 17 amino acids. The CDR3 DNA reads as TGTGCCAGCAGTGAGGCGGACAGGGGGCGGCTGAGTCAGCCCCAGCATTTT. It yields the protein CASSEADRGRLSQPQHF.

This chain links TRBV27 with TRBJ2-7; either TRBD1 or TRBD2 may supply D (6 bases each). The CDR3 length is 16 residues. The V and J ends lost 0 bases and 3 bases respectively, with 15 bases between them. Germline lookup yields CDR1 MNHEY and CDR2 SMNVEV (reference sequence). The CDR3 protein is CASSLSGRGGGYEQYF. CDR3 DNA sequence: TGTGCCAGCAGTTTATCAGGGCGCGGAGGGGGCTACGAGCAGTACTTC.

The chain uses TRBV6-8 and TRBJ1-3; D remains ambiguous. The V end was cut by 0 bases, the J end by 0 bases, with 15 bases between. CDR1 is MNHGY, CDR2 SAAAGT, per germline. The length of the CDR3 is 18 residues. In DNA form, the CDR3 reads TGTGCCAGCAGTTACTCGTATAATATGGTCTACTCTGGAAACACCATATATTTT. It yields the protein CASSYSYNMVYSGNTIYF.

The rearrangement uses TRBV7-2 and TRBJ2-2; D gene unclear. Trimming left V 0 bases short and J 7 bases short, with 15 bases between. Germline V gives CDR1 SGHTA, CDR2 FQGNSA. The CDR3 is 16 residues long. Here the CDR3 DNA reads TGTGCCAGCAGCTTAGCTATATGGGGTGATAACGGGGAGCTGTTTTTT. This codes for CASSLAIWGDNGELFF.

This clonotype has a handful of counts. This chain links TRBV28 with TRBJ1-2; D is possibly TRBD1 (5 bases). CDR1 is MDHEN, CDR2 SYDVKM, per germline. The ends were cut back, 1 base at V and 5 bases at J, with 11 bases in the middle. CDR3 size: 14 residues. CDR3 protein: CASSLSGREYGYTF. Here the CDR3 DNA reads TGTGCCAGCAGTTTATCGGGCAGGGAATATGGCTACACCTTC.

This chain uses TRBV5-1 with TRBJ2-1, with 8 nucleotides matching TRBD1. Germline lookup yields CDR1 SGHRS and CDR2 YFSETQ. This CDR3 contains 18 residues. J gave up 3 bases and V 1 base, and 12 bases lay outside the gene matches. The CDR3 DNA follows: TGCGCCAGCAGCTTGTGGGGGACCGGGACAGGAGTCTACAATGAGCAGTTCTTC. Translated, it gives CASSLWGTGTGVYNEQFF.

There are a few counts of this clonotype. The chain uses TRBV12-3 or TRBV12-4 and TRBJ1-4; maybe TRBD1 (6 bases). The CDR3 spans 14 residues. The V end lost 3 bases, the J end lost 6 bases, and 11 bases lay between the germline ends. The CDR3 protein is CASSFRQADEKLFF. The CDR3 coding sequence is TGTGCCAGCAGTTTCCGACAGGCGGATGAAAAACTGTTTTTT.

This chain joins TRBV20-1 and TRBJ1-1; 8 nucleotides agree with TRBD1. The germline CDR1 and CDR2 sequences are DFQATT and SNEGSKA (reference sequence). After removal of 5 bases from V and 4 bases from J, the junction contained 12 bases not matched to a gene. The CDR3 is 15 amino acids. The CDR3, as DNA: TGCAGTGCTGTTCTTCCAGGGGGCCGGGGCACTGAAGCTTTCTTT. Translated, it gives CSAVLPGGRGTEAFF.

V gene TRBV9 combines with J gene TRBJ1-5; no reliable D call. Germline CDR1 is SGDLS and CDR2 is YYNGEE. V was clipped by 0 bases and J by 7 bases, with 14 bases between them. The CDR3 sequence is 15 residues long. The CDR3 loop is CASSVGSGVGQPQHF. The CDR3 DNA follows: TGTGCCAGCAGCGTAGGTTCCGGGGTCGGGCAGCCCCAGCATTTT.